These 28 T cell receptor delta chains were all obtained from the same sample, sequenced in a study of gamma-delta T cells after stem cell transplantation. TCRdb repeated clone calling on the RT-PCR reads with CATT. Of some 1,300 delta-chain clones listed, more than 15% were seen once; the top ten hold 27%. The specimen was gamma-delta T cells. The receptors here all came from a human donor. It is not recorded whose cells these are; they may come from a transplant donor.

This chain's CDR3 is CACDPVLGDTTFLYTDKLIF. CDR3 in DNA: TGTGCCTGTGATCCTGTACTGGGGGATACCACTTTCTTGTACACCGATAAACTCATCTTT. V usage is TRDV2 and J usage is TRDJ1; 12 nucleotides line up with TRDD3. J lost 0 bases, V lost 4 bases, and 17 bases had no gene match. CDR1 is GEAIGNYY and CDR2 is EKD in the germline V gene. This CDR3 has 20 amino acids.

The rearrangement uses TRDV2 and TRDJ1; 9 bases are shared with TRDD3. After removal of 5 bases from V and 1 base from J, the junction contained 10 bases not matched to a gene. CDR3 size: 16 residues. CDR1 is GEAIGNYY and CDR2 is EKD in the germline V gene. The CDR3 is CACVGIRELGTDKLIF. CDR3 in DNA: TGTGCCTGTGTGGGGATACGCGAATTGGGCACCGATAAACTCATCTTT.

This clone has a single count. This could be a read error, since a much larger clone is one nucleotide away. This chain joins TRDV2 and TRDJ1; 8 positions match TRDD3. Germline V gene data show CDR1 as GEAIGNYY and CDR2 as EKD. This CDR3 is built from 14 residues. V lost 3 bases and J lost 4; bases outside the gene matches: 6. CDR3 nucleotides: TGTGCCTGTGACTTACTGGGGGCTTGCGATAAACTCATCTTT. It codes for CACDLLGACDKLIF.

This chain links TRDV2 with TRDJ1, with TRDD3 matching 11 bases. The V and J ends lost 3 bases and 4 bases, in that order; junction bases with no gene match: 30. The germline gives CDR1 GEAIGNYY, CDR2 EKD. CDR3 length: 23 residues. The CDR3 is CACDRLFRPSPTRGGYANDKLIF. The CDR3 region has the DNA TGTGCCTGTGACCGACTCTTCAGACCATCCCCAACTCGTGGGGGATACGCGAACGATAAACTCATCTTT.

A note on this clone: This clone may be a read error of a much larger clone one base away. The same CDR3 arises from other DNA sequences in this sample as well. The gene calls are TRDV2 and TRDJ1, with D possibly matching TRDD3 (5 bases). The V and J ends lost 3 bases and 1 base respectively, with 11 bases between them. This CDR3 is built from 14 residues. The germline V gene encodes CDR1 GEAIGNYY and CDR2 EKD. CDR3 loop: CACDSLGGTDKLIF. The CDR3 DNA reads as TGTGCCTGTGACTCCCTGGGAGGCACCGATAAACTCATCTTT.

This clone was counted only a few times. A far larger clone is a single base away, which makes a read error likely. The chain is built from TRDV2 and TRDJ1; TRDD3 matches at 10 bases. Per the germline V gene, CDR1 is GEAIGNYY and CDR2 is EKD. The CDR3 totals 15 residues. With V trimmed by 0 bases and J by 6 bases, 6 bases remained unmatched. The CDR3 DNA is TGTGCCTGTGACACCGTGGGGGATACCTCCAATAAACTCATCTTT. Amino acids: CACDTVGDTSNKLIF.

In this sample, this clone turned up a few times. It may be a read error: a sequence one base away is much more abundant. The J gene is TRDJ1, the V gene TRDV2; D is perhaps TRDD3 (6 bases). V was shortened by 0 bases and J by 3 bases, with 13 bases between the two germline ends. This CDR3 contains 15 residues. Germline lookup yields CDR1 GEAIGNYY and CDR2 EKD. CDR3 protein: CACDTVGGYADKLIF. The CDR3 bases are TGTGCCTGTGACACCGTTGGGGGTTACGCCGATAAACTCATCTTT.

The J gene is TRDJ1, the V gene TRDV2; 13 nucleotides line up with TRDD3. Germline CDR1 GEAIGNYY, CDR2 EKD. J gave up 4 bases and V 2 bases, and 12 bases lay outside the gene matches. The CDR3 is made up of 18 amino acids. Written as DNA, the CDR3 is TGTGCCTGTGACAGACTTTCCGACTGGGGGATACGGGACGATAAACTCATCTTT. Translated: CACDRLSDWGIRDDKLIF.

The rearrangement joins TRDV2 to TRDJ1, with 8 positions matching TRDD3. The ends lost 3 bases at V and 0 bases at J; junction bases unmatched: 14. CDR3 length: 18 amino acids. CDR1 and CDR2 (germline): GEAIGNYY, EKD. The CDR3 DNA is TGTGCCTGTGACGGTGTACTGGGGGGCCACCCGTACACCGATAAACTCATCTTT. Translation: CACDGVLGGHPYTDKLIF.

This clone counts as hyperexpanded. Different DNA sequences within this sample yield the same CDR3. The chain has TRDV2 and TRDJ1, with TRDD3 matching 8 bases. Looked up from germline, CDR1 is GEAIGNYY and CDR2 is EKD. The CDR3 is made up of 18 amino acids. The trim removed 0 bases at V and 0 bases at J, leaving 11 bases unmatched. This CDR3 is CACDTLSTGGPDTDKLIF. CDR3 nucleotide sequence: TGTGCCTGTGACACCCTTAGTACTGGGGGCCCCGACACCGATAAACTCATCTTT.

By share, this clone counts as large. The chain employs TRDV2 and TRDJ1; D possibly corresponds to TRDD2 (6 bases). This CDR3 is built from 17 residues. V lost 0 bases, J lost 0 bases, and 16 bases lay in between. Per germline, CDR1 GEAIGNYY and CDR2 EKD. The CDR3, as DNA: TGTGCCTGTGACACCGTAGGTTCCCTTCCAAACACCGATAAACTCATCTTT. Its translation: CACDTVGSLPNTDKLIF.

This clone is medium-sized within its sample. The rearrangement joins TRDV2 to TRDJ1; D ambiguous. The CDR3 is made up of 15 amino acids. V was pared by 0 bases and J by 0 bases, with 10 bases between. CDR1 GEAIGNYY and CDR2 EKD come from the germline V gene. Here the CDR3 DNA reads TGTGCCTGTGACACCGTGGCCACGTACACCGATAAACTCATCTTT. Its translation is CACDTVATYTDKLIF.

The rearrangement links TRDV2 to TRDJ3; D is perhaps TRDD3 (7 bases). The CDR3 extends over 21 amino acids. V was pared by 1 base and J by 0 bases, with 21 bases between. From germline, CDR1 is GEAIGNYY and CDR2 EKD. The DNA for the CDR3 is TGTGCCTGTGACACGGGGTCCCTGGGGGGCTTCCTCTCCTGGGACACCCGACAGATGTTTTTC. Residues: CACDTGSLGGFLSWDTRQMFF.

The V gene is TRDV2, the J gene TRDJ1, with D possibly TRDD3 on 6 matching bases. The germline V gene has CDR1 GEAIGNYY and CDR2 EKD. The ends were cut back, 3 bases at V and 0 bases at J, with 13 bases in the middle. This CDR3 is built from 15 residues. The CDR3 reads CACDQLGDYTDKLIF. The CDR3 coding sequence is TGTGCCTGTGACCAACTCGGGGATTACACCGATAAACTCATCTTT.

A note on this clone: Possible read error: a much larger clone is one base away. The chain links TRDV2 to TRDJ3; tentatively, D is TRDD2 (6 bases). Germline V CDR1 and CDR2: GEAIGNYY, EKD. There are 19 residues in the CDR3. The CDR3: CACDKTQTTTSWDARQMFF. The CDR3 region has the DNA TGTGCCTGTGACAAGACTCAAACCACCACTTCCTGGGACGCCCGACAGATGTTTTTC.

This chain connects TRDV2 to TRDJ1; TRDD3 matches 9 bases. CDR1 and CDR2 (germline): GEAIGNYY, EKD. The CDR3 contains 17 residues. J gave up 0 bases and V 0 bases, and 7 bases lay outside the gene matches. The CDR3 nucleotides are TGTGCCTGTGACACCGTACTGGGGGACCGATACACCGATAAACTCATCTTT. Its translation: CACDTVLGDRYTDKLIF.

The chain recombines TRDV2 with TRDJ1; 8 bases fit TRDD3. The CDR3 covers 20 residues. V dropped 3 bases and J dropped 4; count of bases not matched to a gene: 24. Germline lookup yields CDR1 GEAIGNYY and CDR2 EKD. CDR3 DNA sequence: TGTGCCTGTGACCCTCTCTCCCCGGGCGTGCTGGGGGACGAACACGATAAACTCATCTTT. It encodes CACDPLSPGVLGDEHDKLIF.

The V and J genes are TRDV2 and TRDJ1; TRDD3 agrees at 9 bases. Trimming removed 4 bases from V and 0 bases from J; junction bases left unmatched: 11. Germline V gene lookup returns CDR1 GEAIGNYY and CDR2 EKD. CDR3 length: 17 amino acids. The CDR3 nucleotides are TGTGCCTGTGATTACGCTGGGGGATCGGGGTACACCGATAAACTCATCTTT. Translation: CACDYAGGSGYTDKLIF.

CDR3 sequence (DNA): TGTGCCTGTGAGCTGTTAAAACCTCCCACCCTTCCCACGCGCGTACTGGGGGATAAACTCATCTTT. Protein: CACELLKPPTLPTRVLGDKLIF. The genes are TRDV2 and TRDJ1; perhaps TRDD3 as D (7 bases). CDR1 is GEAIGNYY and CDR2 is EKD in the germline V gene. The CDR3 spans 22 residues. V was cut by 4 bases and J by 5 bases, with 40 bases left in between.

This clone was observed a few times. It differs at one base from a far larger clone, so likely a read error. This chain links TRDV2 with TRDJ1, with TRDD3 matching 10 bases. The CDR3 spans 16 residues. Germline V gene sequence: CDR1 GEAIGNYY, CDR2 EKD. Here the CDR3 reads CACDPLGDPYTDKLTF. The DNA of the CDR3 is TGTGCCTGTGACCCACTGGGGGATCCTTACACCGATAAACTCACCTTT.

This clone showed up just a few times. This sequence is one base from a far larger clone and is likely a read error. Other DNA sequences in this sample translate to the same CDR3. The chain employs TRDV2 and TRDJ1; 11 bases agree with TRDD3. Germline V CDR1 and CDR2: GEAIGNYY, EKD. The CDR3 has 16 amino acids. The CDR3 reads CACDSLGDTGADKLIF. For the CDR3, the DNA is TGTGCCTGCGATTCCCTGGGGGATACCGGAGCCGATAAACTTATCTTT.

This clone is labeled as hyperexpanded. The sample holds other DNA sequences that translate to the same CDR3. CDR3 sequence: CAFKQGYWGISADKLIF. CDR3 nucleotide sequence: TGTGCCTTTAAGCAAGGATACTGGGGGATAAGTGCCGATAAACTCATCTTT. The chain couples TRDV3 to TRDJ1, with 11 bases aligning to TRDD3. The CDR3 loop spans 17 amino acids. CDR1 and CDR2 from the germline V gene are TVYSNPD and GDNSRS (reference sequence). The J segment lost 3 bases and the V segment lost 1 base, leaving 13 bases of the junction unmatched.

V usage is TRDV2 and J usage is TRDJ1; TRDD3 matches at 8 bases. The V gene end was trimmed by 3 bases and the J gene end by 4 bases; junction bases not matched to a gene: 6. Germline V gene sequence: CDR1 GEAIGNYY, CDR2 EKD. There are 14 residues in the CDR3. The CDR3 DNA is TGTGCCTGTGACGGACTGGGGGGCCGCGATAAACTCATCTTT. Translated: CACDGLGGRDKLIF.

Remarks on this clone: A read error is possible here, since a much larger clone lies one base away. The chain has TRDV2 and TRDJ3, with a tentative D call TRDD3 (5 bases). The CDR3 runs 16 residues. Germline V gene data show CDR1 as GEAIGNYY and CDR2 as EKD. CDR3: CACDTLGSLDTRQMFF. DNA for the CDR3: TGTGCCTGTGACACGCTGGGCTCCTTGGACACCCGACAGATGTTTTTC.

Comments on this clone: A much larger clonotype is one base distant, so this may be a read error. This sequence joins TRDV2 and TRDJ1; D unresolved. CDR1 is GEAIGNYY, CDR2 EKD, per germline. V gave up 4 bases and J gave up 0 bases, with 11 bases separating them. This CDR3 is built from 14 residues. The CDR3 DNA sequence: TGTGCCTGTGAGACCGTATTGTACACCGATAAACTCATCTTT. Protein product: CACETVLYTDKLIF.

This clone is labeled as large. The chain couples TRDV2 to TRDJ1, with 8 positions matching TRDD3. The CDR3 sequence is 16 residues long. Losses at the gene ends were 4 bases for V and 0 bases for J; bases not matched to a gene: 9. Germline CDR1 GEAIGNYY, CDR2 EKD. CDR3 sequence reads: CACERLGDAYTDKLIF. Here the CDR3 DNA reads TGTGCCTGTGAACGGTTGGGGGATGCGTACACCGATAAACTCATCTTT.

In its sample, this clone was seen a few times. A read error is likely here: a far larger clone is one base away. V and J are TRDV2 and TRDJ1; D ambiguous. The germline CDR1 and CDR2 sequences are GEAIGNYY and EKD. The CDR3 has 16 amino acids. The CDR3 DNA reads TGTGCCTGTGACACTTTGTCTTACAATCGTGACGATAAACCCATCTTT. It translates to CACDTLSYNRDDKPIF.

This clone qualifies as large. The CDR3 nucleotides read TGTGCCTGTGACAACGTCTCCTGGGACACCCGACAGATGTTTTTC. This gives the protein CACDNVSWDTRQMFF. J is TRDJ3 and V is TRDV2; D gene uncertain. Germline values: CDR1 GEAIGNYY, CDR2 EKD. The CDR3 is made up of 15 amino acids. Trimming left V 2 bases short and J 0 bases short, with 4 bases between.